The 23 T cell receptor beta chains in this list originate from one sample, sequenced in a study of beta chain features in type 1 diabetes. Expressed TCRB transcripts got sequenced, as all isolated RNA was reverse transcribed. Profiling relied on immunoSEQ multiplex PCR, and the TCRdb table lists in-frame clones only, not all of them. Of some 140,000 clones listed, 9.2% are singletons. Sequencing used central memory CD4+ T cells from blood. These receptors all stem from a young man in good health.

This clone has only a few counts. J is TRBJ2-3 and V is TRBV7-9, with a weak D call TRBD1 (6 bases). The V end lost 1 base, the J end lost 1 base, and 6 bases lay between the germline ends. Looked up from germline, CDR1 is SEHNR and CDR2 is FQNEAQ (reference sequence). This CDR3 has 14 amino acids. CDR3 protein: CASSLEGGTDTQYF. The CDR3 nucleotides read TGTGCCAGCAGCTTAGAGGGGGGCACAGATACGCAGTATTTT.

The rearrangement joins TRBV10-2 to TRBJ2-7, with 10 bases aligning to TRBD1. V trimming: 6 bases; J trimming: 3 bases; junction bases outside the gene matches: 5. The CDR3 has 14 amino acids. The germline V gene encodes CDR1 WSHSY and CDR2 SAAADI. The CDR3 is CASRFGQGVYEQYF. The CDR3 DNA reads TGCGCCAGCAGATTCGGACAGGGGGTCTACGAGCAGTACTTC.

This clone was observed a handful of times. This chain joins TRBV30 and TRBJ2-2, with 7 bases that match TRBD2. Germline loops: CDR1 GTSNPN, CDR2 SVGIG (reference sequence). J was trimmed by 1 base and V by 1 base; bases with no gene match: 3. This CDR3 comprises 15 residues. CDR3 in DNA: TGTGCCTGGAGTGGGGCGGGGGAGAACACCGGGGAGCTGTTTTTT. Translated: CAWSGAGENTGELFF.

This clone has more than one count but fewer than ten. CDR3 protein: CSAMTGTVNTEAFF. In nucleotides, the CDR3 is TGCAGCGCCATGACAGGGACGGTGAACACTGAAGCTTTCTTT. V usage is TRBV29-1 and J usage is TRBJ1-1; 7 bases fit TRBD1. Unmatched junction bases numbered 8, after V lost 7 bases and J lost 0 bases. The CDR3 is made up of 14 amino acids. Germline values: CDR1 SQVTM, CDR2 ANQGSEA. Using reference TRBV29-1 and TRBJ1-1 for the parts outside the CDR3, the full variable domain is SAVISQKPSRDICQRGTSLTIQCQVDSQVTMMFWYRQQPGQSLTLIATANQGSEATYESGFVIDKFPISRPNLTFSTLTVSNMSPEDSSIYLCSAMTGTVNTEAFFGQGTRLTVV.

J is TRBJ2-1 and V is TRBV7-8, with a possible D match to TRBD2 (6 bases). The V end was cut by 1 base, the J end by 0 bases, with 10 bases between. The length of the CDR3 is 16 residues. Germline CDR1 SGHVS, CDR2 FQNEAQ. CDR3 protein: CASSLVGGYSYNEQFF. The CDR3 DNA follows: TGTGCCAGCAGCTTAGTGGGGGGTTACTCCTACAATGAGCAGTTCTTC. Combining the CDR3 with reference TRBV7-8 and TRBJ2-1 gives the whole variable domain GAGVSQSPRYKVAKRGQDVALRCDPISGHVSLFWYQQALGQGPEFLTYFQNEAQLDKSGLPSDRFFAERPEGSVSTLKIQRTQQEDSAVYLCASSLVGGYSYNEQFFGPGTRLTVL.

The chain carries TRBV5-4 and TRBJ2-2; the D gene is possibly TRBD2 (5 bases). The germline CDR1 and CDR2 sequences are SGHNT and YYREEE (reference sequence). Trimming stripped 2 bases from V and 7 bases from J, with 15 bases between. CDR3 length: 15 residues. The CDR3 nucleotides are TGTGCCAGCAGCTTTGGGTCGGGGTCCGGCGGGGAGCTGTTTTTT. Translated: CASSFGSGSGGELFF.

The rearrangement joins TRBV11-2 to TRBJ2-6; D might be TRBD2 (6 bases). CDR3 size: 18 residues. Deletions cut 7 bases from V and 0 bases from J, with 19 bases between. Germline values: CDR1 SGHAT, CDR2 FQNNGV. The chain's CDR3 is CASIISGPSSSGANVLTF. The DNA of the CDR3 is TGTGCCAGCATCATTAGCGGACCTTCTAGCTCTGGGGCCAACGTCCTGACTTTC.

Concerning this clone itself: Distinct nucleotide sequences in the sample also encode this CDR3. This chain's CDR3 is CASTPPGTDTQYF. CDR3 nucleotides: TGTGCCAGCACCCCTCCTGGCACAGATACGCAGTATTTT. The chain carries TRBV6-5 and TRBJ2-3; D is ambiguous. Trimming took 7 bases from V and 1 from J, leaving 9 bases between them. Looked up from germline, CDR1 is MNHEY and CDR2 is SVGAGI. The CDR3 has 13 amino acids.

This chain joins TRBV11-3 and TRBJ2-5, with TRBD1 matching over 7 bases. V trimming: 1 base; J trimming: 1 base; junction bases outside the gene matches: 3. CDR1 is SGHNT, CDR2 YENEEA, per germline. The CDR3 is 15 amino acids. The CDR3: CASSLGGQLQETQYF. CDR3 sequence (DNA): TGTGCCAGCAGCTTAGGGGGACAGCTCCAAGAGACCCAGTACTTC.

This clone has just a few counts. This chain uses TRBV10-2 with TRBJ1-5; 7 nucleotides agree with TRBD1. The CDR3 is 17 amino acids. Germline lookup yields CDR1 WSHSY and CDR2 SAAADI. Trimming took 6 bases from V and 4 from J; bases not matched to a gene: 15. For the CDR3, the DNA is TGCGCCAGCAGCGCCTGGGAAGGGGGCGGAAGGAATCAGCCCCAGCATTTT. It translates to CASSAWEGGGRNQPQHF.

This clone turned up a few times. V and J are TRBV7-7 and TRBJ2-3; 7 nucleotides agree with TRBD2. CDR3 length equals 16 residues. Germline V gene lookup returns CDR1 SSHAT and CDR2 FNYEAQ (reference sequence). The trim removed 5 bases at V and 2 bases at J, leaving 10 bases unmatched. The CDR3 loop reads CASSPGGNSHTDTQYF. CDR3 sequence (DNA): TGTGCCAGCAGCCCCGGGGGGAACTCCCACACAGATACGCAGTATTTT.

This clone was detected a few times. This sequence joins TRBV18 and TRBJ2-2; D unclear. Trimming removed 0 bases from V and 4 bases from J, with 3 bases in between. Germline-derived CDR1 and CDR2 are KGHSH and LQKENI. The CDR3 consists of 13 residues. CDR3 nucleotides: TGTGCCAGCTCACCACCGAGCACCGGGGAGCTGTTTTTT. This sequence encodes CASSPPSTGELFF.

The chain couples TRBV10-1 to TRBJ2-7, with TRBD1 matching over 10 bases. CDR3 size: 16 residues. Germline loops: CDR1 WNHNN, CDR2 SYGVQD (reference sequence). Trimming cost V 0 bases and J 2 bases; bases outside gene matches: 4. The CDR3 is CASSESGQGSAYEQYF. Here the CDR3 DNA reads TGCGCCAGCAGTGAGTCGGGACAGGGGAGCGCCTACGAGCAGTACTTC.

The chain joins TRBV7-2 to TRBJ2-1; 7 bases are a match to TRBD1. Germline CDR1 reads SGHTA; CDR2 reads FQGNSA. V lost 4 bases and J lost 10; bases outside the gene matches: 10. This CDR3 is 14 amino acids long. CDR3 region: CASSSQGQSIEQFF. The CDR3 nucleotides read TGTGCCAGCAGCTCTCAGGGACAGAGTATCGAGCAGTTCTTC.

V and J are TRBV2 and TRBJ2-1; 9 bases map to TRBD1. Germline-derived CDR1 and CDR2 are SNHLY and FYNNEI. V shed 4 bases, J shed 4 bases, and the junction held 5 bases outside the gene matches. The length of the CDR3 is 15 residues. CDR3 protein: CASSGMGQGYNEQFF. CDR3 nucleotide sequence: TGTGCCAGCAGTGGAATGGGACAGGGATACAATGAGCAGTTCTTC.

This clone turned up a few times. The V and J genes are TRBV5-1 and TRBJ1-4, with 9 nucleotides matching TRBD1. This CDR3 has 14 amino acids. In germline, CDR1 is SGHRS, CDR2 YFSETQ. V lost 6 bases and J lost 5; bases outside the gene matches: 5. In DNA, the CDR3 is TGCGCCAGCAAACGAGGGACAGGGAATGAAAAACTGTTTTTT. Protein: CASKRGTGNEKLFF.

This clone was seen a handful of times. The rearrangement links TRBV4-3 to TRBJ1-2, with TRBD1 as a possible D gene (5 bases). Germline V CDR1 and CDR2: LGHNA, YSLEER. The CDR3 has 15 residues. V lost 0 bases, J lost 6 bases, and 14 bases lay in between. The DNA for the CDR3 is TGCGCCAGCAGCCAAGACCCAGGGCGCGAGAATGGCTACACCTTC. This gives the protein CASSQDPGRENGYTF.

V usage is TRBV16 and J usage is TRBJ1-5; D ambiguous. This CDR3 is 15 amino acids long. CDR1 KGHSY and CDR2 FQNENV come from the germline V gene. Trimming stripped 2 bases from V and 6 bases from J, with 14 bases between. This chain's CDR3 is CASSQDAGDLQPQHF. CDR3 nucleotides: TGTGCCAGCAGCCAAGATGCCGGGGATCTTCAGCCCCAGCATTTT.

This clone was picked up a small number of times. This chain links TRBV4-3 with TRBJ2-1; D is possibly TRBD1 (6 bases). This CDR3 has 15 residues. Germline CDR1 and CDR2: LGHNA and YSLEER. Between the trimmed V and J ends, which lost 1 base and 7 bases, there was a span of 14 bases. CDR3 bases: TGCGCCAGCAGCCAAGTATTCGGGACACCTAATGAGCAGTTCTTC. It translates to CASSQVFGTPNEQFF.

This clone was recorded a few times. This chain connects TRBV7-2 to TRBJ1-5, with TRBD1 matching 9 bases. This CDR3 spans 14 amino acids. With V trimmed by 5 bases and J by 7 bases, 6 bases remained unmatched. Germline CDR1 SGHTA, CDR2 FQGNSA. CDR3 bases: TGTGCCAGCAGCCCGGACAGGGGTGACCAGCCCCAGCATTTT. Translation: CASSPDRGDQPQHF.

This clone was detected a few times. V gene TRBV11-2 combines with J gene TRBJ2-7; D is perhaps TRBD1 (5 bases). V lost 2 bases, J lost 0 bases, and 11 bases lay in between. The CDR3 length is 15 residues. Germline loops: CDR1 SGHAT, CDR2 FQNNGV. The DNA of the CDR3 is TGTGCCAGCAGCTTACAGGGTGGAAGCTCCTACGAGCAGTACTTC. Translation gives CASSLQGGSSYEQYF.

This clone was counted only a few times. V gene TRBV14 combines with J gene TRBJ1-1; the match to TRBD1 covers 8 bases. The length of the CDR3 is 17 residues. J gave up 0 bases and V 4 bases, and 10 bases lay outside the gene matches. Per the germline V gene, CDR1 is SGHDN and CDR2 is FVKESK. This CDR3 reads CASSPIRTGLLNTEAFF. CDR3 nucleotides: TGTGCCAGCAGCCCAATAAGGACAGGGTTATTGAACACTGAAGCTTTCTTT.

The gene calls are TRBV2 and TRBJ1-2; no firm D call. Germline V lookup: CDR1 SNHLY, CDR2 FYNNEI. This CDR3 is built from 13 residues. Deletions cut 4 bases from V and 4 bases from J, with 10 bases between. DNA of the CDR3: TGTGCCAGCAGTGGGCAGGAAAGCTATGGCTACACCTTC. Protein sequence: CASSGQESYGYTF.